Listed below are T cell receptor beta chains from one sample, sequenced in a study of technical replicates of blood from several donors. Profiled with immunoSEQ multiplex PCR; TCRdb holds only in-frame clones, not every one. Of tens of thousands of clones detected, around nine tenths appear once; the ten largest clones hold about 0.4%. The material sequenced was T cells isolated from PBMCs. The receptors stem from a human donor in good health. Each CDR3 is given with its conserved first and last residue. D genes are given only for firm matches.

V	D	J	DNA	CDR3
TRBV2	-	TRBJ1-5	TGTGCCAGCACCATGGAGGAGGGGATACAGCCCCAGCATTTT	CASTMEEGIQPQHF
TRBV6-6	TRBD2	TRBJ2-1	TGTGCCAGCACCGTTAGCGGGAATGAGCAGTTCTTC	CASTVSGNEQFF
TRBV6-5	-	TRBJ1-1	TGTGCCAGCAGACGACAGGTGAACACTGAAGCTTTCTTT	CASRRQVNTEAFF
TRBV28	-	TRBJ1-3	TGTGCCAGCAGTTCCAACAGGGAAGTCTCTGGAAACACCATATATTTT	CASSSNREVSGNTIYF
TRBV13	-	TRBJ2-2	TGTGCCAGCAGCAGCCCAGAACCTGGGCACACCGGGGAGCTGTTTTTT	CASSSPEPGHTGELFF
TRBV30	-	TRBJ2-7	TGTGCCTGGAGCCAGGGGTTATCCTACGAGCAGTACTTC	CAWSQGLSYEQYF
TRBV2	TRBD1	TRBJ1-3	TGTGCCAGCAGTACCGGGACAGGGATTGGTACCATATATTTT	CASSTGTGIGTIYF
TRBV28	-	TRBJ2-5	TGTGCCAGCAGTTTGAGATTGGGGCTATCTCAAGAGACCCAGTACTTC	CASSLRLGLSQETQYF
TRBV11-3	TRBD1	TRBJ2-7	TGTGCCAGCAGCTTAGGGACAGGGGGCTACGAGCAGTACTTC	CASSLGTGGYEQYF
TRBV9	-	TRBJ2-3	TGTGCCAGCAGCCCAGATGAGGGGGGCACAGATACGCAGTATTTT	CASSPDEGGTDTQYF
TRBV6-1	TRBD1	TRBJ1-2	TGTGCCAGCAGTGTGCCTCCGGGACAGAGCTATTATGGCTACACCTTC	CASSVPPGQSYYGYTF